This passage covers 24 T cell receptor beta chains from one sample sequenced in a study of blood T cells in healthy people across ages. Primers used in a second PCR of roughly 6 to 12 cycles were a sample-barcoded 5' primer and a J-beta primer mix. MiXCR was run by TCRdb on the 5' RACE reads, yielding one entry per CDR3 protein. The repertoire holds about 1.8 million distinct CDR3 sequences, with around 50% as singletons. Sequenced material: blood. The receptors were gathered from a woman aged 40 to 55 in good health.

The chain couples TRBV12-3 or TRBV12-4 to TRBJ1-1; the D is unclear. Trimming removed 6 bases at V and 4 bases at J, with 15 bases between. The CDR3 contains 14 residues. The CDR3 is CASRPVRPGTEAFF. CDR3 DNA sequence: TGTGCCAGCAGGCCGGTACGGCCTGGCACTGAAGCTTTCTTT.

This clonotype has ten or more counts. V usage is TRBV6-5 and J usage is TRBJ2-6; D ambiguous. Germline CDR1 is MNHEY and CDR2 is SVGAGI. The CDR3 runs 15 residues. Between the trimmed V and J ends, which lost 5 bases and 4 bases, there was a span of 12 bases. For the CDR3, the DNA is TGTGCCAGCAGTCCCCACGCTGGGGGGGCCAACGTCCTGACTTTC. Translating it yields CASSPHAGGANVLTF.

The V gene is TRBV24-1, the J gene TRBJ2-1; 8 bases line up with TRBD2. Germline values: CDR1 KGHDR, CDR2 SFDVKD. This CDR3 has 16 amino acids. V lost 5 bases to trimming and J lost 1 base; unmatched junction nucleotides: 6. CDR3 loop: CATSAVAGPSYNEQFF. The CDR3 region has the DNA TGTGCCACCAGTGCCGTAGCGGGGCCATCCTACAATGAGCAGTTCTTC.

This clonotype was picked up a small number of times. The J gene is TRBJ2-1, the V gene TRBV12-3 or TRBV12-4, with D perhaps matching TRBD1 (6 bases). The CDR3 has 14 amino acids. Trimming removed 5 bases at V and 2 bases at J, with 10 bases between. The CDR3, as DNA: TGTGCCAGCAGTACAGGGATGACCTACAATGAGCAGTTCTTC. Translated: CASSTGMTYNEQFF.

The table lists this clonotype with a few counts. This chain uses TRBV6-5 with TRBJ2-3; D remains ambiguous. CDR3 size: 15 residues. Germline V gives CDR1 MNHEY, CDR2 SVGAGI. Trimming removed 2 bases at V and 0 bases at J, with 9 bases between. The CDR3 nucleotides read TGTGCCAGCAGTTACGACGGGCCCAGCACAGATACGCAGTATTTT. This codes for CASSYDGPSTDTQYF.

This clonotype was observed a handful of times. The V call is TRBV7-2, the J call TRBJ2-5; TRBD1 aligns across 8 bases. Trimming cost V 5 bases and J 4 bases; bases outside gene matches: 6. The length of the CDR3 is 14 residues. The germline CDR1 and CDR2 sequences are SGHTA and FQGNSA. The CDR3 protein is CASSRAGGGETQYF. The CDR3 DNA reads TGTGCCAGCAGCCGCGCAGGGGGCGGAGAGACCCAGTACTTC.

The chain uses TRBV28 and TRBJ2-7; TRBD2 might be the D (6 bases). Looked up from germline, CDR1 is MDHEN and CDR2 is SYDVKM. The CDR3 is made up of 14 amino acids. V was pared by 4 bases and J by 6 bases, with 16 bases between. The CDR3: CASSSLARGGEQYF. CDR3 bases: TGTGCCAGCAGTTCCCTCGCAAGGGGAGGCGAGCAGTACTTC.

This clonotype was counted once. One end of the junction fails to match germline, which may point to a read error. This rearrangement joins TRBV12-3 or TRBV12-4 to TRBJ2-3; 7 positions agree with TRBD2. The CDR3 loop spans 13 amino acids. This chain's CDR3 is CARSFGGGGTQYF. Here the CDR3 DNA reads TGTGCCCGCAGTTTTGGCGGGGGAGGTACGCAGTATTTT.

The chain carries TRBV5-1 and TRBJ2-7; 12 nucleotides line up with TRBD1. V lost 5 bases to trimming and J lost 1 base; unmatched junction nucleotides: 7. CDR1 SGHRS and CDR2 YFSETQ come from the germline V gene. CDR3 size: 16 residues. The CDR3 region has the DNA TGCGCCAGCAGTCCCGGGACAGGGGGCAAGTCCTACGAGCAGTACTTC. Its translation: CASSPGTGGKSYEQYF. Full variable domain (missing parts from reference TRBV5-1 and TRBJ2-7): KAGVTQTPRYLIKTRGQQVTLSCSPISGHRSVSWYQQTPGQGLQFLFEYFSETQRNKGNFPGRFSGRQFSNSRSEMNVSTLELGDSALYLCASSPGTGGKSYEQYFGPGTRLTVT.

The count of this clonotype is one. The CDR3 loop is CASSPGGTGRFEQFF. The CDR3 coding sequence is TGTGCCAGCAGTCCTGGCGGGACAGGGAGGTTTGAGCAGTTCTTC. This chain uses TRBV11-1 with TRBJ2-1; 9 bases are shared with TRBD1. The junction had 12 bases not matched to a gene; V was cut back by 6 bases and J by 9 bases. There are 15 residues in the CDR3. The germline V gene has CDR1 SGHAT and CDR2 FQDESV (reference sequence).

A few counts support this clonotype. The chain combines TRBV6-2 or TRBV6-3 with TRBJ2-5, with TRBD2 identical over 8 bases. J was trimmed by 1 base and V by 2 bases; bases with no gene match: 3. The CDR3 has 15 amino acids. Germline V gene lookup returns CDR1 MNHEY and CDR2 SVGEGT. The CDR3 loop is CASSYGGGFQETQYF. As DNA, the CDR3 is TGTGCCAGCAGTTACGGCGGGGGGTTCCAAGAGACCCAGTACTTC.

The chain recombines TRBV20-1 with TRBJ2-1; 9 nucleotides match TRBD2. CDR1 and CDR2 from the germline V gene are DFQATT and SNEGSKA (reference sequence). J lost 1 base, V lost 3 bases, and 13 bases had no gene match. The length of the CDR3 is 18 residues. CDR3 coding DNA: TGCAGTGCTAGTGGGACTAGCAGATTGATGGGATCCTACAATGAGCAGTTCTTC. This encodes CSASGTSRLMGSYNEQFF.

The chain uses TRBV2 and TRBJ2-5; the D is unclear. The DNA end favors TRBJ2-7, so the J call may be wrong. Germline V CDR1 and CDR2: SNHLY, FYNNEI. The CDR3 sequence is 15 residues long. CDR3 protein: CASSETRLGFYEQYF. The CDR3 DNA reads TGTGCCAGCAGTGAAACTCGTCTCGGCTTCTACGAGCAGTACTTC.

This chain connects TRBV20-1 to TRBJ2-5; D may be TRBD2 (5 bases). The V end was cut by 3 bases, the J end by 2 bases, with 10 bases between. The CDR3 has 13 amino acids. Germline-derived CDR1 and CDR2 are DFQATT and SNEGSKA (reference sequence). Here the CDR3 reads CSASFPGQETQYF. The CDR3 nucleotides read TGCAGTGCTAGTTTCCCGGGACAAGAGACCCAGTACTTC.

This chain links TRBV20-1 with TRBJ2-1; TRBD1 aligns across 7 bases. CDR1 and CDR2 from the germline V gene are DFQATT and SNEGSKA (reference sequence). V shed 6 bases and J 13 bases; nucleotides not matched to a gene: 12. This CDR3 region has 12 residues. Here the CDR3 DNA reads TGCAGTGCAGAGAAGGGCCGGGACAGACAGTTCTTC. Protein sequence: CSAEKGRDRQFF.

This chain links TRBV14 with TRBJ2-3; tentative D call: TRBD2 (5 bases). The germline V gene has CDR1 SGHDN and CDR2 FVKESK. V lost 1 base, J lost 6 bases, and 17 bases lay in between. The CDR3 length is 16 residues. DNA of the CDR3: TGTGCCAGCAGCCAAGGTATTCCGCTAGCAGCTGATACGCAGTATTTT. Protein sequence: CASSQGIPLAADTQYF. Complete variable domain (other parts from reference TRBV14 and TRBJ2-3): EAGVTQFPSHSVIEKGQTVTLRCDPISGHDNLYWYRRVMGKEIKFLLHFVKESKQDESGMPNNRFLAERTGGTYSTLKVQPAELEDSGVYFCASSQGIPLAADTQYFGPGTRLTVL.

This rearrangement joins TRBV6-2 or TRBV6-3 to TRBJ1-5; D not certain. Germline CDR1 reads MNHEY; CDR2 reads SVGEGT. V was trimmed by 2 bases and J by 3 bases, leaving 8 bases between them. This CDR3 is built from 14 residues. CDR3 protein: CASSYDAVNQPQHF. CDR3 nucleotide sequence: TGTGCCAGCAGTTACGACGCAGTCAATCAGCCCCAGCATTTT.

CDR3 sequence reads: CSAPGAGNYGYTF. CDR3 bases: TGCAGTGCCCCGGGAGCAGGCAACTATGGCTACACCTTC. V usage is TRBV20-1 and J usage is TRBJ1-2; D gene ambiguous. The ends were cut back, 6 bases at V and 2 bases at J, with 13 bases in the middle. The CDR3 spans 13 residues. Germline-derived CDR1 and CDR2 are DFQATT and SNEGSKA (reference sequence).

This clonotype was counted a single time. V gene TRBV12-3 or TRBV12-4 combines with J gene TRBJ1-2; 10 positions agree with TRBD1. V trimming: 2 bases; J trimming: 4 bases; junction bases outside the gene matches: 7. The CDR3 covers 16 residues. The CDR3 coding sequence is TGTGCCAGCAGTTTAAGTAGGACAGGGGGAACCTATGGCTACACCTTC. Residues: CASSLSRTGGTYGYTF.

The chain employs TRBV20-1 and TRBJ2-1; 14 positions agree with TRBD2. Trimming at V came to 2 bases and at J to 0 bases, leaving 9 bases not matched to a gene. The length of the CDR3 is 19 residues. Germline V lookup: CDR1 DFQATT, CDR2 SNEGSKA (reference sequence). Here the CDR3 DNA reads TGCAGTGCTAGATACGGGACTAGCGGGGGACCTAGCTCCTACAATGAGCAGTTCTTC. Protein sequence: CSARYGTSGGPSSYNEQFF.

This clonotype was recorded a few times. This chain joins TRBV15 and TRBJ2-4, with 8 bases aligning to TRBD2. The J call may not be correct, given that the DNA end is closer to TRBJ2-7. Looked up from germline, CDR1 is LNHNV and CDR2 is YYDKDF (reference sequence). The CDR3 is 14 residues long. CDR3 region: CATRISGAPGEQYF. CDR3 coding DNA: TGTGCCACCAGGATTAGCGGGGCGCCTGGCGAGCAGTACTTC.

The V and J genes are TRBV12-3 or TRBV12-4 and TRBJ1-2; tentative D call: TRBD1 (5 bases). The CDR3 sequence is 13 residues long. V lost 5 bases and J 8 bases, leaving 15 bases between the germline ends. CDR3 sequence (DNA): TGTGCCAGCAGTCTAGGGGTTTCCGGAGGCTACACCTTC. It yields the protein CASSLGVSGGYTF.

This chain links TRBV21-1 with TRBJ2-1; the D call in the table, TRBD1, was not verified against the DNA. TRBV21-1 is a recognized pseudogene. The CDR3 has 13 amino acids. CDR3 nucleotide sequence: TGTGCCAGCAGCCAGACAGGGTACAGTGAGCAGTTCTTC. Translation: CASSQTGYSEQFF.

This clonotype was counted only a few times. The V call is TRBV29-1, the J call TRBJ2-3; D remains unclear. This CDR3 is built from 14 residues. Trimming pared 4 bases from V and 0 bases from J, leaving 11 bases between. Germline loops: CDR1 SQVTM, CDR2 ANQGSEA. The CDR3 region is CSVALSISTDTQYF. The CDR3 nucleotides read TGCAGCGTTGCCCTCTCCATTAGCACAGATACGCAGTATTTT.